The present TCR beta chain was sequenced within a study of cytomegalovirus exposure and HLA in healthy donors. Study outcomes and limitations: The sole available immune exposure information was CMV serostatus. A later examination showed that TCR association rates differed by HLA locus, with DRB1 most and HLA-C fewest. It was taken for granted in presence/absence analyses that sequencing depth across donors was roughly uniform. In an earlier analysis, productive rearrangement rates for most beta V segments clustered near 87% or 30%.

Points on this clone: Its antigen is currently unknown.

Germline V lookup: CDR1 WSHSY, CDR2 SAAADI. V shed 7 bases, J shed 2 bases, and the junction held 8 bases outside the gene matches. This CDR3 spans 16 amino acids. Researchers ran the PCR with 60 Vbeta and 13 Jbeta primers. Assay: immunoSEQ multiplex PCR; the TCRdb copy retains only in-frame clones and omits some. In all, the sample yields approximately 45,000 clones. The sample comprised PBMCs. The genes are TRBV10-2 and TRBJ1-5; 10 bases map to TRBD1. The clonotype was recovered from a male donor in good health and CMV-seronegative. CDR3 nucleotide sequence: TGCGCCAGCACCTCGACAGGGGGCGCGGGCAATCAGCCCCAGCATTTT. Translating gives CASTSTGGAGNQPQHF.